This T cell receptor (beta chain) was identified in a study of T cell responses to AZD1222 COVID-19 vaccine. This CDR3 has 15 residues. Germline V gene data show CDR1 as LGHNA and CDR2 as YSLEER. Deletions cut 0 bases from V and 10 bases from J, with 15 bases between. TCRdb's copy holds only in-frame clones and misses some; the assay was immunoSEQ multiplex PCR. The sample carries over 100,000 clones, about 87% recorded once. The chain carries TRBV4-3 and TRBJ1-4, with D possibly matching TRBD1 (6 bases). This material consisted of peripheral blood, taken 28 days after the second AZD1222 dose. The sequence was collected from an adult who received the AZD1222 COVID-19 vaccine. This chain's CDR3 is CASSQDGSLGGKLFF. In nucleotides, the CDR3 is TGCGCCAGCAGCCAAGACGGGTCTCTAGGGGGAAAACTGTTTTTT.